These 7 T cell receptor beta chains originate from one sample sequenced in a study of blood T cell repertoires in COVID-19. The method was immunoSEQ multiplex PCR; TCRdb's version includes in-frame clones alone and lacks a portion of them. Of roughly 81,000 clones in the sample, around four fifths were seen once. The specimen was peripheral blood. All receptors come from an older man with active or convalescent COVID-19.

The chain's CDR3 is CASSWGKTYEQYF. The CDR3 bases are TGTGCCAGCAGTTGGGGCAAGACCTACGAGCAGTACTTC. The genes are TRBV6-6 and TRBJ2-7, with D perhaps matching TRBD1 (5 bases). Germline V gene lookup returns CDR1 MNHNY and CDR2 SVGAGI (reference sequence). CDR3 size: 13 residues. Trimming took off 4 bases at V and 2 bases at J, with 9 bases between the two ends.

Written as DNA, the CDR3 is TGTGCCAGGGGGGACAGGGACTCACCCCTCCACTTT. Amino acids: CARGDRDSPLHF. The rearrangement uses TRBV6-5 and TRBJ1-6, with 9 nucleotides matching TRBD1. The CDR3 has 12 amino acids. After removal of 9 bases from V and 10 bases from J, the junction contained 4 bases not matched to a gene. The germline gives CDR1 MNHEY, CDR2 SVGAGI.

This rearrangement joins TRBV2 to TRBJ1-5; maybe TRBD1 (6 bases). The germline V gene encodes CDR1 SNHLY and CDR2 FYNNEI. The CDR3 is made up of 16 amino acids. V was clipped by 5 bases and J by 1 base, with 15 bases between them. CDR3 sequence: CASSRRPGDSNQPQHF. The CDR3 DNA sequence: TGTGCCAGCAGTCGACGCCCAGGGGACAGCAATCAGCCCCAGCATTTT. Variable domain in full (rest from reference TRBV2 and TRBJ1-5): EPEVTQTPSHQVTQMGQEVILRCVPISNHLYFYWYRQILGQKVEFLVSFYNNEISEKSEIFDDQFSVERPDGSNFTLKIRSTKLEDSAMYFCASSRRPGDSNQPQHFGDGTRLSIL.

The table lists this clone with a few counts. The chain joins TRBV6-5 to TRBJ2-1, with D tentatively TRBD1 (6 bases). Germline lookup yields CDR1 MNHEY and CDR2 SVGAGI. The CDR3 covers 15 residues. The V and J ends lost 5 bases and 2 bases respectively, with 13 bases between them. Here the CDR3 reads CASSRQVNTYNEQFF. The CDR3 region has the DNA TGTGCCAGCAGTCGACAGGTCAACACCTACAATGAGCAGTTCTTC.

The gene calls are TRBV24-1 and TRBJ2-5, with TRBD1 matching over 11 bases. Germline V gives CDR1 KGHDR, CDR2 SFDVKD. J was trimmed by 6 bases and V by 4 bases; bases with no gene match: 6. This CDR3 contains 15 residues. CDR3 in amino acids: CATSDPGTGGQTQYF. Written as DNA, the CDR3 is TGTGCCACCAGTGACCCCGGGACAGGGGGTCAGACCCAGTACTTC.

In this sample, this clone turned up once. The CDR3 region is CAWSADRGPYGNTIYF. The CDR3 DNA is TGTGCCTGGAGTGCTGACAGGGGCCCATACGGAAACACCATATATTTT. V usage is TRBV30 and J usage is TRBJ1-3; TRBD1 matches 8 bases. The CDR3 length is 16 residues. Per the germline V gene, CDR1 is GTSNPN and CDR2 is SVGIG (reference sequence). V shed 1 base, J shed 4 bases, and the junction held 9 bases outside the gene matches.

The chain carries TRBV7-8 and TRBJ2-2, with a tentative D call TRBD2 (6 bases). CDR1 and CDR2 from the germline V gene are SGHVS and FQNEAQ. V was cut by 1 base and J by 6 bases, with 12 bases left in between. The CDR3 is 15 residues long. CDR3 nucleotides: TGTGCCAGCAGCTTAGGCGGGGCGACGCCCGGGGAGCTGTTTTTT. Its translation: CASSLGGATPGELFF.